These T cell receptor beta chains were read from a single sample in a study of blood T cell repertoires in COVID-19. Clones were sequenced by immunoSEQ multiplex PCR, and TCRdb holds only the in-frame ones, with some missing. The table shows about 200,000 clones, with over 75% occurring only once. The sample was peripheral blood. Every receptor here comes from a man over 45 with COVID-19, enrolled during active disease. Each CDR3 is given with its conserved first and last residue. The D gene is left open where the match is weak. Some rows mark clone size as missing; the rest say once, few, many or name a class of expanded clone.

j_call: TRBJ2-7; d_call: NA; v_call: TRBV7-2; clone_size: NA; cdr3_aa: CASSLEDSSYEQYF; cdr3_nt: TGTGCCAGCAGCTTAGAGGACAGCTCCTACGAGCAGTACTTC
j_call: TRBJ2-3; d_call: TRBD2; v_call: TRBV5-4; clone_size: NA; cdr3_aa: CASSLVLAGIRTDTQYF; cdr3_nt: TGTGCCAGCAGCTTGGTGCTAGCGGGGATACGCACAGATACGCAGTATTTT
j_call: TRBJ2-7; d_call: NA; v_call: TRBV29-1; clone_size: NA; cdr3_aa: CSVAGSSYEQYF; cdr3_nt: TGCAGCGTTGCTGGCAGTTCCTACGAGCAGTACTTC
j_call: TRBJ1-1; d_call: NA; v_call: TRBV5-4; clone_size: NA; cdr3_aa: CASSLDRGNTEAFF; cdr3_nt: TGTGCCAGCAGCTTGGATAGGGGAAATACTGAAGCTTTCTTT
j_call: TRBJ1-4; d_call: NA; v_call: TRBV20-1; clone_size: NA; cdr3_aa: CSASGAGGEKLFF; cdr3_nt: TGCAGTGCTAGTGGGGCTGGAGGGGAAAAACTGTTTTTT
j_call: TRBJ2-7; d_call: TRBD2; v_call: TRBV5-1; clone_size: once; cdr3_aa: CASSLSSGNSYEQYF; cdr3_nt: TGCGCCAGCAGCTTGTCTAGCGGGAACTCCTACGAGCAGTACTTC
j_call: TRBJ2-2; d_call: NA; v_call: TRBV6-5; clone_size: NA; cdr3_aa: CASSHNRVWSGELFF; cdr3_nt: TGTGCCAGCAGTCATAACAGGGTCTGGTCCGGGGAGCTGTTTTTT
j_call: TRBJ2-3; d_call: TRBD1; v_call: TRBV5-5; clone_size: NA; cdr3_aa: CASSPGGTGATDTQYF; cdr3_nt: TGTGCCAGCAGCCCTGGAGGGACAGGGGCGACAGATACGCAGTATTTT
j_call: TRBJ1-5; d_call: NA; v_call: TRBV6-5; clone_size: NA; cdr3_aa: CASSFSGFSNQPQHF; cdr3_nt: TGTGCCAGCAGTTTTTCAGGGTTTAGCAATCAGCCCCAGCATTTT
j_call: TRBJ2-2; d_call: TRBD1; v_call: TRBV4-1; clone_size: NA; cdr3_aa: CASSPGTGGPNTGELFF; cdr3_nt: TGCGCCAGCAGCCCCGGGACAGGAGGCCCGAACACCGGGGAGCTGTTTTTT
j_call: TRBJ1-3; d_call: TRBD1; v_call: TRBV7-9; clone_size: NA; cdr3_aa: CASSQGTALSGNTIYF; cdr3_nt: TGTGCCAGCAGCCAAGGGACAGCGCTCTCTGGAAACACCATATATTTT
j_call: TRBJ2-7; d_call: TRBD1; v_call: TRBV19; clone_size: NA; cdr3_aa: CASSPRQGSYEQYF; cdr3_nt: TGTGCCAGTAGTCCCCGACAGGGGTCCTACGAGCAGTACTTC